The 27 T cell receptor beta chains below were found in one sample sequenced in a study of T cells after yellow fever vaccination. MiXCR was run by TCRdb on the 5' RACE reads, yielding one entry per CDR3 protein. The sample contains approximately 550,000 distinct CDR3 sequences, approximately 21% of which appear only once. The source material was PBMCs, sampled 15 days after the yellow fever booster vaccination. The source is a man aged 30 to 45 who received the YFV17D yellow fever vaccine.

The CDR3 loop is CASSFGTDEQYF. The CDR3 DNA follows: TGTGCCAGCAGTTTTGGGACAGACGAGCAGTACTTC. V and J are TRBV27 and TRBJ2-7, with 7 bases identical to TRBD1. The germline CDR1 and CDR2 sequences are MNHEY and SMNVEV (reference sequence). The trim removed 3 bases at V and 5 bases at J, leaving 1 base unmatched. The CDR3 spans 12 residues.

V usage is TRBV7-2 and J usage is TRBJ2-1; 12 nucleotides align to TRBD2. J lost 9 bases, V lost 8 bases, and 8 bases had no gene match. Germline CDR1 and CDR2: SGHTA and FQGNSA. CDR3 length equals 14 residues. As DNA, the CDR3 is TGTGCCAGCCACCCTAGCGGGAGGGGTGGTGAGCAGTTCTTC. Amino acids: CASHPSGRGGEQFF.

V gene TRBV12-3 or TRBV12-4 combines with J gene TRBJ2-5; 9 bases are shared with TRBD2. The CDR3 totals 12 residues. V was pared by 5 bases and J by 7 bases, with 2 bases of the junction left unmatched. The chain's CDR3 is CASSQTSGTQYF. CDR3 bases: TGTGCCAGCAGTCAGACTAGCGGGACCCAGTACTTC.

This chain links TRBV7-6 with TRBJ1-1; D remains ambiguous. CDR1 SGHVS and CDR2 FNYEAQ come from the germline V gene. Trimming shortened V by 4 bases and J by 1 base, and 7 bases separated the two germline ends. The CDR3 has 13 amino acids. The CDR3 bases are TGTGCCAGCAGCTACAGAGCGAACACTGAAGCTTTCTTT. It specifies CASSYRANTEAFF.

This clonotype was detected a few times. CDR3 sequence reads: CASSYSQLVNIQYF. In DNA form, the CDR3 reads TGTGCCAGCAGTTACTCTCAGCTGGTAAACATTCAGTACTTC. This chain connects TRBV6-2 or TRBV6-3 to TRBJ2-4; D unresolved. The germline CDR1 and CDR2 sequences are MNHEY and SVGEGT. The CDR3 totals 14 residues. Trimming took off 0 bases at V and 6 bases at J, with 9 bases between the two ends.

Ten or more counts support this clonotype. The chain combines TRBV12-3 or TRBV12-4 with TRBJ1-4; D call uncertain. Deletions cut 5 bases from V and 13 bases from J, with 11 bases between. This CDR3 region has 11 residues. The CDR3 is CASSRGDGLFF. The CDR3 region has the DNA TGTGCCAGCAGTCGCGGGGATGGACTGTTTTTT.

The chain has TRBV6-5 and TRBJ2-5, with D possibly matching TRBD1 (6 bases). The CDR3 sequence is 16 residues long. Trimming took 0 bases from V and 0 from J, leaving 11 bases between them. Per the germline V gene, CDR1 is MNHEY and CDR2 is SVGAGI. The CDR3 protein is CASSYSGQRYQETQYF. In nucleotides, the CDR3 is TGTGCCAGCAGTTACTCGGGACAACGGTACCAAGAGACCCAGTACTTC.

This clonotype was counted between two and nine times. This chain connects TRBV5-1 to TRBJ2-7, with 9 bases lining up with TRBD1. Germline trimming cut 1 base from V and 3 bases from J; bases unmatched to any gene: 8. CDR1 SGHRS and CDR2 YFSETQ come from the germline V gene. This CDR3 is 16 amino acids long. The CDR3 here is CASSLWQGQGSYEQYF. CDR3 DNA sequence: TGCGCCAGCAGCTTGTGGCAGGGACAGGGCAGCTACGAGCAGTACTTC.

CDR3 bases: TGTGCCACCAGTGCGGGACTAGCGGGAGAACACGAGCAGTACTTC. It codes for CATSAGLAGEHEQYF. V usage is TRBV24-1 and J usage is TRBJ2-7; TRBD2 matches 14 bases. V lost 5 bases and J lost 5; bases outside the gene matches: 4. The CDR3 loop spans 15 amino acids. Germline V lookup: CDR1 KGHDR, CDR2 SFDVKD.

This clonotype was seen a few times. The chain uses TRBV9 and TRBJ2-2, with D hard to call. V dropped 1 base and J dropped 7 bases, with 8 bases sitting between them. The CDR3 spans 13 residues. CDR1 and CDR2 (germline): SGDLS, YYNGEE. CDR3 loop: CASSVTGRGELFF. DNA of the CDR3: TGTGCCAGCAGCGTAACGGGCCGCGGGGAGCTGTTTTTT.

This clonotype came up once. The chain carries TRBV2 and TRBJ2-6; 7 nucleotides match TRBD1. Germline values: CDR1 SNHLY, CDR2 FYNNEI. This CDR3 has 16 residues. The trim removed 11 bases at V and 2 bases at J, leaving 12 bases unmatched. The CDR3 spells CAGTGARGTGANVLTF. As DNA, the CDR3 is TGTGCCGGCACAGGGGCAAGGGGAACTGGGGCCAACGTCCTGACTTTC.

This clonotype came up a few times. The V call is TRBV4-2, the J call TRBJ2-5; no reliable D call. V was clipped by 0 bases and J by 3 bases, with 11 bases between them. Germline V lookup: CDR1 LGHNA, CDR2 YNFKEQ. CDR3 size: 15 residues. Here the CDR3 DNA reads TGTGCCAGCAGCCAAGATGAGCAGCTGAAAGAGACCCAGTACTTC. Its protein is CASSQDEQLKETQYF.

The CDR3 spells CASSLYGQGKSYEQYF. The CDR3 DNA follows: TGCGCCAGCAGCTTGTACGGACAGGGAAAGTCCTACGAGCAGTACTTC. The rearrangement links TRBV5-1 to TRBJ2-7; 8 bases line up with TRBD1. Germline values: CDR1 SGHRS, CDR2 YFSETQ. Trimming at V came to 1 base and at J to 1 base, leaving 7 bases not matched to a gene. The CDR3 spans 16 residues.

This clonotype has a count of ten or more. The chain combines TRBV6-2 or TRBV6-3 with TRBJ2-7, with D unresolved. Trimming cost V 5 bases and J 5 bases, with 7 bases left between them. The germline V gene encodes CDR1 MNHEY and CDR2 SVGEGT. This CDR3 region has 11 residues. The chain's CDR3 is CASSRLDEQYF. CDR3 sequence (DNA): TGTGCCAGCAGTCGTCTTGACGAGCAGTACTTC.

The V gene is TRBV12-5, the J gene TRBJ2-1, with D perhaps matching TRBD1 (6 bases). Trimming pared 8 bases from V and 0 bases from J, leaving 11 bases between. The CDR3 runs to 14 residues. CDR1 and CDR2 (germline): LGHNT, FRNRAP. CDR3 residues: CASNKGGSYNEQFF. CDR3 DNA sequence: TGTGCTAGTAATAAAGGGGGCTCCTACAATGAGCAGTTCTTC.

This clonotype showed up just a few times. The chain carries TRBV11-2 and TRBJ2-3, with 7 bases lining up with TRBD2. The CDR3 runs 15 residues. Germline V lookup: CDR1 SGHAT, CDR2 FQNNGV. Trimming at V came to 4 bases and at J to 0 bases, leaving 4 bases not matched to a gene. This CDR3 is CASSSSAGSTDTQYF. The CDR3 DNA is TGTGCCAGCAGCTCCTCAGCGGGGAGCACAGATACGCAGTATTTT.

This clonotype was recorded a few times. The chain uses TRBV7-2 and TRBJ2-7; TRBD2 agrees at 13 bases. The CDR3 runs 15 residues. V shed 5 bases and J 2 bases; nucleotides not matched to a gene: 3. CDR1 and CDR2 from the germline V gene are SGHTA and FQGNSA. CDR3: CASSQTSGRAYEQYF. The CDR3 DNA follows: TGTGCCAGCAGCCAAACTAGCGGGAGGGCCTACGAGCAGTACTTC.

This clonotype was seen a few times. This chain links TRBV7-2 with TRBJ2-3; 11 bases align to TRBD2. Trimming took 5 bases from V and 4 from J; bases not matched to a gene: 8. The CDR3 loop spans 16 amino acids. Germline V CDR1 and CDR2: SGHTA, FQGNSA. The CDR3 nucleotides read TGTGCCAGCAGCCCACTAGCGGGAGTGCTTGCAGATACGCAGTATTTT. Translation gives CASSPLAGVLADTQYF.

This clonotype was detected only a few times. The rearrangement uses TRBV20-1 and TRBJ2-3, with D possibly being TRBD2 (6 bases). The V gene's germline CDR1 is DFQATT and CDR2 SNEGSKA (reference sequence). Trimming took 1 base from V and 0 from J, leaving 14 bases between them. This CDR3 comprises 16 residues. The CDR3 DNA follows: TGCAGTGCTAGAGCGATAGCGGAGTACAGCACAGATACGCAGTATTTT. Its protein product is CSARAIAEYSTDTQYF.

This clonotype was counted many times. An end of the junction differs from the germline gene, which may be a read error. The rearrangement uses TRBV7-7 and TRBJ2-2, with unresolved D. There are 13 residues in the CDR3. Germline V lookup: CDR1 SSHAT, CDR2 FNYEAQ (reference sequence). The CDR3 DNA reads as TGTGCTAGCAGCCTCCTAGTTACCGGGGAGCTGTTTTTT. Protein: CASSLLVTGELFF.

V usage is TRBV10-2 and J usage is TRBJ2-1; 11 bases agree with TRBD2. In germline, CDR1 is WSHSY, CDR2 SAAADI. J gave up 9 bases and V 2 bases, and 9 bases lay outside the gene matches. The CDR3 covers 16 residues. This chain's CDR3 is CASSETTSGTTGEQFF. CDR3 DNA: TGCGCCAGCAGTGAGACGACTAGCGGGACCACGGGTGAGCAGTTCTTC.

This clonotype was picked up a small number of times. The chain combines TRBV5-1 with TRBJ2-7; TRBD2 matches at 11 bases. This CDR3 is 17 amino acids long. After removal of 4 bases from V and 4 bases from J, the junction contained 13 bases not matched to a gene. The germline V gene encodes CDR1 SGHRS and CDR2 YFSETQ. In DNA form, the CDR3 reads TGCGCCAGCAGCCCCCAGCCCCCCGGGACTAGCGGATACGAGCAGTACTTC. The encoded protein is CASSPQPPGTSGYEQYF.

This clonotype was counted a few times. V and J are TRBV5-1 and TRBJ2-3; the D gene is possibly TRBD1 (5 bases). Trimming removed 1 base at V and 6 bases at J, with 18 bases between. CDR1 SGHRS and CDR2 YFSETQ come from the germline V gene. The CDR3 runs to 16 residues. CDR3 coding DNA: TGCGCCAGCAGCTTGAGTGGGGCTAGTTTGATGGATACGCAGTATTTT. Its translation: CASSLSGASLMDTQYF. Full variable domain (remainder filled in from reference TRBV5-1 and TRBJ2-3): KAGVTQTPRYLIKTRGQQVTLSCSPISGHRSVSWYQQTPGQGLQFLFEYFSETQRNKGNFPGRFSGRQFSNSRSEMNVSTLELGDSALYLCASSLSGASLMDTQYFGPGTRLTVL.

In this sample, this clonotype turned up a few times. The V call is TRBV12-3 or TRBV12-4, the J call TRBJ2-2, with a possible D match to TRBD1 (5 bases). The CDR3 totals 14 residues. V shed 4 bases and J shed 9 bases, with 15 bases lying between them. This CDR3 reads CASSSQEKHRELFF. The CDR3 DNA is TGTGCCAGCAGTTCACAGGAGAAACACCGGGAGCTGTTTTTT.

V gene TRBV5-6 combines with J gene TRBJ2-3, with 10 bases aligning to TRBD1. J lost 4 bases, V lost 0 bases, and 2 bases had no gene match. CDR1 and CDR2 (germline): SGHDT, YYEEEE. The CDR3 extends over 15 amino acids. The CDR3 region is CASSLGDRGPDTQYF. CDR3 in DNA: TGTGCCAGCAGCTTGGGGGACAGGGGCCCAGATACGCAGTATTTT.

The chain is built from TRBV7-8 and TRBJ1-2; no clear D. CDR3 length: 14 amino acids. V was trimmed by 6 bases and J by 2 bases, leaving 13 bases between them. In germline, CDR1 is SGHVS, CDR2 FQNEAQ. The CDR3 loop is CASSQGAQNYGYTF. The CDR3 region has the DNA TGTGCCAGCAGTCAAGGCGCGCAGAACTATGGCTACACCTTC.

This clonotype came up many times. The chain joins TRBV5-1 to TRBJ2-7; D unclear. CDR1 and CDR2 (germline): SGHRS, YFSETQ. V was pared by 0 bases and J by 0 bases, with 7 bases between. The CDR3 is made up of 14 amino acids. The CDR3 loop is CASSLDGYSYEQYF. Written as DNA, the CDR3 is TGCGCCAGCAGCTTGGATGGGTACTCCTACGAGCAGTACTTC.